Below are 27 T cell receptor beta chains sequenced from a single sample in a study of a mutant IDH1 vaccine in newly diagnosed glioma. The antigens of these receptors remain unknown. Noted time point: week 35, safety follow-up. One vaccine dose held 300 ug of mutant IDH1 20-mer peptide and came with topical imiquimod. Repertoires were generated with immunoSEQ multiplex PCR, while TCRdb's copy carries only in-frame clones and drops some. The sample comprises 68,000 or so clones, roughly 80% of which are singletons, and around 12% rests with the top ten. The specimen comprised PBMCs, sampled from a glioma patient whose treatment included an IDH1 peptide vaccine. These receptors came from a man aged 18 to 30 with glioma.

The chain is built from TRBV7-9 and TRBJ2-7; D gene ambiguous. The CDR3 covers 17 residues. Germline V gene sequence: CDR1 SEHNR, CDR2 FQNEAQ (reference sequence). V gave up 2 bases and J gave up 1 base, with 18 bases separating them. The CDR3 region is CASSLSATPAFSYEQYF. The DNA for the CDR3 is TGTGCCAGCAGCTTATCCGCGACCCCAGCATTTTCCTACGAGCAGTACTTC. The full variable domain, with the rest looked up from reference TRBV7-9 and TRBJ2-7, is DTGVSQNPRHKITKRGQNVTFRCDPISEHNRLYWYRQTLGQGPEFLTYFQNEAQLEKSRLLSDRFSAERPKGSFSTLEIQRTEQGDSAMYLCASSLSATPAFSYEQYFGPGTRLTVT.

The table lists this clone with a few counts. The V gene is TRBV30, the J gene TRBJ1-1; possibly TRBD1 for D (5 bases). The CDR3 has 13 amino acids. The germline gives CDR1 GTSNPN, CDR2 SVGIG (reference sequence). V was trimmed by 2 bases and J by 1 base, leaving 8 bases between them. CDR3 residues: CAWSSGGNTEAFF. CDR3 sequence (DNA): TGTGCCTGGAGTTCGGGGGGGAACACTGAAGCTTTCTTT.

The rearrangement joins TRBV10-3 to TRBJ2-1; 11 positions match TRBD2. Germline V gene data show CDR1 as ENHRY and CDR2 as SYGVKD. J was trimmed by 3 bases and V by 5 bases; bases with no gene match: 6. The CDR3 covers 16 residues. The CDR3 nucleotides are TGTGCCATCAGTCCCTCGGGGACTAGCGGCTACAATGAGCAGTTCTTC. As protein: CAISPSGTSGYNEQFF.

The chain carries TRBV2 and TRBJ1-2; D gene uncertain. Trimming stripped 4 bases from V and 4 bases from J, with 7 bases between. The CDR3 loop spans 12 amino acids. CDR1 and CDR2 (germline): SNHLY, FYNNEI. The DNA for the CDR3 is TGTGCCAGCAGTGTACGCGGCTATGGCTACACCTTC. Translation: CASSVRGYGYTF.

V gene TRBV5-4 combines with J gene TRBJ1-1; possible D gene TRBD1, 5 bases. Trimming cost V 4 bases and J 1 base, with 14 bases left between them. The CDR3 totals 15 residues. Germline V gene data show CDR1 as SGHNT and CDR2 as YYREEE (reference sequence). DNA of the CDR3: TGTGCCAGCAGCCCCCCCGGGACCGGGAACACTGAAGCTTTCTTT. It specifies CASSPPGTGNTEAFF.

This chain connects TRBV4-2 to TRBJ2-5; the D gene is possibly TRBD2 (6 bases). Trimming took 0 bases from V and 4 from J, leaving 18 bases between them. Germline V lookup: CDR1 LGHNA, CDR2 YNFKEQ. This CDR3 is built from 17 residues. This CDR3 reads CASSQDRRQPGVETQYF. Written as DNA, the CDR3 is TGTGCCAGCAGCCAAGACAGAAGACAACCGGGAGTAGAGACCCAGTACTTC.

The chain uses TRBV4-3 and TRBJ1-1; TRBD1 agrees at 8 bases. From germline, CDR1 is LGHNA and CDR2 YSLEER. The CDR3 has 15 residues. V lost 3 bases to trimming and J lost 1 base; unmatched junction nucleotides: 4. CDR3 in amino acids: CASSHAGQGNTEAFF. For the CDR3, the DNA is TGCGCCAGCAGCCATGCCGGACAGGGGAACACTGAAGCTTTCTTT.

The V call is TRBV5-1, the J call TRBJ2-7; a possible D gene is TRBD1 (6 bases). The CDR3 loop spans 12 amino acids. V dropped 5 bases and J dropped 3 bases, with 9 bases sitting between them. CDR1 and CDR2 from the germline V gene are SGHRS and YFSETQ. The CDR3 bases are TGCGCCAGCAGGTCACAGGGCTACGAGCAGTACTTC. Translation gives CASRSQGYEQYF.

J is TRBJ1-6 and V is TRBV7-2, with no clear D. CDR3 length equals 15 residues. CDR1 is SGHTA, CDR2 FQGNSA, per germline. Trimming left V 8 bases short and J 6 bases short, with 17 bases between. DNA of the CDR3: TGTGCCAGCGCCCCCCAGTCCCCTCTTAATTCACCCCTCCACTTT. The encoded protein is CASAPQSPLNSPLHF.

The V and J genes are TRBV6-5 and TRBJ1-5, with 8 bases aligning to TRBD1. With 6 bases clipped from V and 6 bases from J, the junction kept 10 bases outside the gene matches. The CDR3 covers 15 residues. Germline V lookup: CDR1 MNHEY, CDR2 SVGAGI. CDR3 amino acids: CASRRTRGLGQPQHF. The CDR3 bases are TGTGCCAGCAGACGGACCAGGGGGCTAGGTCAGCCCCAGCATTTT.

This chain links TRBV7-9 with TRBJ1-1; possibly TRBD1 for D (5 bases). The CDR3 covers 14 residues. V was clipped by 5 bases and J by 2 bases, with 12 bases between them. Per the germline V gene, CDR1 is SEHNR and CDR2 is FQNEAQ (reference sequence). This CDR3 is CASSPGYGNTEAFF. The CDR3 region has the DNA TGTGCCAGCAGCCCAGGGTATGGTAACACTGAAGCTTTCTTT.

This clone was seen just once. The chain employs TRBV2 and TRBJ2-4, with D possibly matching TRBD2 (5 bases). The CDR3 sequence is 15 residues long. Trimming removed 2 bases from V and 3 bases from J, with 11 bases in between. Germline values: CDR1 SNHLY, CDR2 FYNNEI. For the CDR3, the DNA is TGTGCCAGCAGTGAACCGGGGTGGGGCAAAAACATTCAGTACTTC. Encoded protein: CASSEPGWGKNIQYF.

V gene TRBV7-2 combines with J gene TRBJ2-1, with TRBD2 matching over 13 bases. Germline V gives CDR1 SGHTA, CDR2 FQGNSA. V dropped 2 bases and J dropped 5; count of bases not matched to a gene: 3. CDR3 length: 16 residues. CDR3 protein: CASSLFGTSGNNEQFF. CDR3 in DNA: TGTGCCAGCAGCTTATTCGGGACTAGCGGGAACAATGAGCAGTTCTTC.

The chain carries TRBV6-5 and TRBJ1-5; D perhaps matches TRBD1 (6 bases). The CDR3 covers 14 residues. Trimming removed 5 bases from V and 4 bases from J, with 12 bases in between. From germline, CDR1 is MNHEY and CDR2 SVGAGI. Here the CDR3 DNA reads TGTGCCAGCAGTGCCGTCACAGGGAATCAGCCCCAGCATTTT. Amino acids: CASSAVTGNQPQHF.

The genes are TRBV4-1 and TRBJ2-3, with 13 bases matching TRBD2. The germline V gene has CDR1 MGHRA and CDR2 YSYEKL. V lost 7 bases and J lost 3; bases outside the gene matches: 10. CDR3 length equals 17 residues. DNA of the CDR3: TGCGCCAGCACCCTAACCGGGACTAGCGGGGCAACAGATACGCAGTATTTT. This codes for CASTLTGTSGATDTQYF.

This rearrangement joins TRBV5-1 to TRBJ1-1; D is ambiguous. The CDR3 spans 14 residues. CDR1 and CDR2 (germline): SGHRS, YFSETQ. Trimming took 0 bases from V and 0 from J, leaving 6 bases between them. For the CDR3, the DNA is TGCGCCAGCAGCTTGGGACGGGTGAACACTGAAGCTTTCTTT. Amino acids: CASSLGRVNTEAFF.

The chain uses TRBV5-6 and TRBJ2-2; D might be TRBD2 (7 bases). V was cut by 2 bases and J by 0 bases, with 14 bases left in between. Germline CDR1 SGHDT, CDR2 YYEEEE. CDR3 length: 17 residues. For the CDR3, the DNA is TGTGCCAGCAGCTTTGTCGCGGGGGCCGCGAACACCGGGGAGCTGTTTTTT. Translation: CASSFVAGAANTGELFF.

V is TRBV29-1 and J is TRBJ2-7; D is unresolved. This CDR3 comprises 13 residues. V lost 6 bases and J lost 1, with 13 bases in between. Looked up from germline, CDR1 is SQVTM and CDR2 is ANQGSEA. CDR3 protein: CSVIRPHSYEQYF. CDR3 DNA: TGCAGCGTCATACGACCCCATTCCTACGAGCAGTACTTC.

CDR3 in amino acids: CASSLGTGGSYEQYF. CDR3 sequence (DNA): TGCGCCAGCAGCCTAGGGACAGGGGGCTCCTACGAGCAGTACTTC. This sequence joins TRBV4-3 and TRBJ2-7; 11 nucleotides match TRBD1. Per the germline V gene, CDR1 is LGHNA and CDR2 is YSLEER. The CDR3 runs to 15 residues. Germline trimming cut 4 bases from V and 0 bases from J; bases unmatched to any gene: 2.

The CDR3 DNA follows: TGCAGCGTTGGAGGTCAGGGAAACTATGGCTACACCTTC. Protein product: CSVGGQGNYGYTF. The V call is TRBV29-1, the J call TRBJ1-2; a weak D match, TRBD1 (5 bases). This CDR3 has 13 amino acids. The germline V gene has CDR1 SQVTM and CDR2 ANQGSEA. The ends were cut back, 4 bases at V and 2 bases at J, with 11 bases in the middle.

In regard to this clone: One end of the junction varies from germline; a read error may be responsible. The chain uses TRBV19 and TRBJ2-7; 7 bases agree with TRBD1. This CDR3 region has 14 residues. The germline V gene has CDR1 LNHDA and CDR2 SQIVND (reference sequence). DNA for the CDR3: TGTGCCAGTAGTACGCACAGGGGAATTTTGGAGCTGTACTTC. Translation gives CASSTHRGILELYF.

The genes are TRBV4-2 and TRBJ1-3; D is ambiguous. Germline V lookup: CDR1 LGHNA, CDR2 YNFKEQ. There are 15 residues in the CDR3. V lost 0 bases and J 4 bases, leaving 10 bases between the germline ends. CDR3 region: CASSQEIGPGNTIYF. CDR3 DNA: TGTGCCAGCAGCCAAGAAATTGGCCCGGGAAACACCATATATTTT.

This clone was seen only once. V and J are TRBV6-1 and TRBJ2-2; no clear D gene. The CDR3 covers 12 residues. V lost 8 bases and J 6 bases, leaving 10 bases between the germline ends. Germline assignment: CDR1 MNHNS and CDR2 SASEGT. CDR3 nucleotide sequence: TGTGCCAGCGGTTTCGGACCCGGGGAGCTGTTTTTT. Protein product: CASGFGPGELFF.

This clone appeared a few times. V and J are TRBV19 and TRBJ1-5; tentative D call: TRBD1 (6 bases). The CDR3 runs to 15 residues. Trimming left V 8 bases short and J 4 bases short, with 18 bases between. CDR1 is LNHDA and CDR2 is SQIVND in the germline V gene (reference sequence). The CDR3 DNA is TGTGCCAGTGACACCGGACACAGGGAGAATCAGCCCCAGCATTTT. The encoded protein is CASDTGHRENQPQHF. Based on the CDR3 plus reference TRBV19 and TRBJ1-5, the full variable domain is DGGITQSPKYLFRKEGQNVTLSCEQNLNHDAMYWYRQDPGQGLRLIYYSQIVNDFQKGDIAEGYSVSREKKESFPLTVTSAQKNPTAFYLCASDTGHRENQPQHFGDGTRLSIL.

This clone was seen only once. The V call is TRBV7-2, the J call TRBJ2-2, with 7 bases fitting TRBD2. Unmatched junction bases numbered 8, after V lost 4 bases and J lost 6 bases. Germline assignment: CDR1 SGHTA and CDR2 FQGNSA. The CDR3 loop spans 15 amino acids. The CDR3 here is CASSSGTIYSGELFF. The CDR3 nucleotides read TGTGCCAGCAGCTCCGGGACTATCTACTCCGGGGAGCTGTTTTTT.

The chain recombines TRBV9 with TRBJ1-5; D possibly corresponds to TRBD1 (5 bases). CDR1 and CDR2 (germline): SGDLS, YYNGEE. The V gene lost 3 bases and the J gene lost 0 bases, with 10 bases spanning the gap. This CDR3 contains 15 residues. The chain's CDR3 is CASSESGASNQPQHF. The CDR3 region has the DNA TGTGCCAGCAGCGAATCCGGGGCTAGCAATCAGCCCCAGCATTTT.

The chain uses TRBV5-1 and TRBJ1-2; 7 positions agree with TRBD1. The germline V gene encodes CDR1 SGHRS and CDR2 YFSETQ. There are 16 residues in the CDR3. The junction had 9 bases not matched to a gene; V was cut back by 4 bases and J by 0 bases. Here the CDR3 reads CASSPGQASSNYGYTF. The CDR3 DNA is TGCGCCAGCAGCCCCGGACAGGCCTCCTCTAACTATGGCTACACCTTC.